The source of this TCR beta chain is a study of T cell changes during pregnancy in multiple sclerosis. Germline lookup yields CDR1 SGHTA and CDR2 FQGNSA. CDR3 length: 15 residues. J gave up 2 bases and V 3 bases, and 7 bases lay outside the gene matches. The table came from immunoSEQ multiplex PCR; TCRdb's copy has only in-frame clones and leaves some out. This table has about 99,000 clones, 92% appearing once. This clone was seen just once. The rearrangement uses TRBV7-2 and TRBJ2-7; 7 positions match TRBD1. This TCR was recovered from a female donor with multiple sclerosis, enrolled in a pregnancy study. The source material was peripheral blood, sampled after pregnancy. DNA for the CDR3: TGTGCCAGCAGCTTCACCGGGACAGTGACCTACGAGCAGTACTTC. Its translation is CASSFTGTVTYEQYF. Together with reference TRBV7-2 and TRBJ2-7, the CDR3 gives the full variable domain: GAGVSQSPSNKVTEKGKDVELRCDPISGHTALYWYRQSLGQGLEFLIYFQGNSAPDKSGLPSDRFSAERTGGSVSTLTIQRTQQEDSAVYLCASSFTGTVTYEQYFGPGTRLTVT.